This passage covers 20 T cell receptor beta chains from one sample sequenced in a study of T cell responses to AZD1222 COVID-19 vaccine. TCRdb's copy holds only in-frame clones and misses some; the assay was immunoSEQ multiplex PCR. The sample shows some 100,000 clones, 90% of them seen only once. The sequencing used peripheral blood, collected on day 0 of AZD1222 vaccination. The source is an adult in good health.

The rearrangement joins TRBV5-1 to TRBJ1-2, with TRBD1 matching 7 bases. The CDR3 has 12 amino acids. Germline assignment: CDR1 SGHRS and CDR2 YFSETQ. V shed 4 bases, J shed 8 bases, and the junction held 5 bases outside the gene matches. CDR3 nucleotides: TGCGCCAGCAGCCAAACAGGGGACGGCTACACCTTC. This gives the protein CASSQTGDGYTF.

V gene TRBV19 combines with J gene TRBJ2-7, with D perhaps being TRBD1 or TRBD2 (5 bases each). The CDR3 covers 13 residues. The germline V and J ends were trimmed by 3 bases and 3 bases, with 9 bases remaining between them. Germline V gene data show CDR1 as LNHDA and CDR2 as SQIVND (reference sequence). The chain's CDR3 is CASSMGEFYEQYF. The DNA of the CDR3 is TGTGCCAGTAGTATGGGGGAGTTCTACGAGCAGTACTTC.

V is TRBV15 and J is TRBJ1-5; maybe TRBD1 (5 bases). CDR3 size: 18 residues. Germline CDR1 LNHNV, CDR2 YYDKDF (reference sequence). Deletions cut 1 base from V and 2 bases from J, with 18 bases between. As DNA, the CDR3 is TGTGCCACCAGCAGAGCGAAGGTCGGGGGAACGGGCAATCAGCCCCAGCATTTT. This gives the protein CATSRAKVGGTGNQPQHF.

V usage is TRBV18 and J usage is TRBJ2-1, with 9 bases identical to TRBD1. The junction had 13 bases not matched to a gene; V was cut back by 6 bases and J by 1 base. There are 18 residues in the CDR3. The germline CDR1 and CDR2 sequences are KGHSH and LQKENI. The CDR3 sequence is CASSTKGQGSSSYNEQFF. DNA for the CDR3: TGTGCCAGCTCCACCAAGGGACAGGGAAGCTCTTCCTACAATGAGCAGTTCTTC.

This rearrangement joins TRBV30 to TRBJ1-6; D is unresolved. CDR1 and CDR2 from the germline V gene are GTSNPN and SVGIG (reference sequence). The V end lost 1 base, the J end lost 5 bases, and 6 bases lay between the germline ends. The CDR3 sequence is 13 residues long. The CDR3 loop reads CAWSGENNSPLHF. The CDR3 DNA sequence: TGTGCCTGGAGTGGGGAGAATAATTCACCCCTCCACTTT.

The chain uses TRBV18 and TRBJ1-1; 9 nucleotides agree with TRBD1. The germline CDR1 and CDR2 sequences are KGHSH and LQKENI. The ends lost 3 bases at V and 5 bases at J; junction bases unmatched: 16. This CDR3 spans 18 amino acids. Here the CDR3 DNA reads TGTGCCAGCTCACCCCAACCCACACAGGGGGCAGTTTTTACTGAAGCTTTCTTT. Its protein product is CASSPQPTQGAVFTEAFF.

This chain joins TRBV18 and TRBJ2-3, with D maybe TRBD2 (6 bases). The CDR3 covers 17 residues. Germline CDR1 reads KGHSH; CDR2 reads LQKENI. V was cut by 4 bases and J by 3 bases, with 20 bases left in between. The CDR3 here is CASSRDHRGAGTDTQYF. In DNA form, the CDR3 reads TGTGCCAGCTCACGTGACCATCGGGGCGCGGGGACAGATACGCAGTATTTT.

The J gene is TRBJ2-1, the V gene TRBV27; 7 bases fit TRBD2. CDR1 is MNHEY, CDR2 SMNVEV, per germline (reference sequence). The CDR3 runs 17 residues. V trimming: 1 base; J trimming: 0 bases; junction bases outside the gene matches: 6. Written as DNA, the CDR3 is TGTGCCAGCAGTTTATTGGCGCGGGGGTTCTCCTACAATGAGCAGTTCTTC. This encodes CASSLLARGFSYNEQFF.

This clone was seen more than once but under ten times. The chain joins TRBV9 to TRBJ1-1; D gene ambiguous. The CDR3 spans 14 residues. Germline CDR1 reads SGDLS; CDR2 reads YYNGEE. V was trimmed by 4 bases and J by 1 base, leaving 11 bases between them. The CDR3 loop is CASSPEIRNTEAFF. The CDR3 DNA sequence: TGTGCCAGCAGCCCGGAGATAAGGAACACTGAAGCTTTCTTT.

This clone was detected once. J is TRBJ2-5 and V is TRBV11-3; a possible D gene is TRBD2 (6 bases). Per germline, CDR1 SGHNT and CDR2 YENEEA. This CDR3 region has 13 residues. Trimming took off 1 base at V and 4 bases at J, with 7 bases between the two ends. The CDR3, as DNA: TGTGCCAGCAGCTTAGCCGGGGGAGAGACCCAGTACTTC. This codes for CASSLAGGETQYF.

CDR3 sequence (DNA): TGTGCCAGCTCACCCGGGACAGGGGGCGAAGGTCAGCCCCAGCATTTT. As protein: CASSPGTGGEGQPQHF. This sequence joins TRBV18 and TRBJ1-5; 12 bases map to TRBD1. The junction had 6 bases not matched to a gene; V was cut back by 3 bases and J by 6 bases. CDR3 length equals 16 residues. The germline V gene has CDR1 KGHSH and CDR2 LQKENI.

The chain couples TRBV5-1 to TRBJ1-5; no definite D call. CDR1 is SGHRS, CDR2 YFSETQ, per germline. Trimming removed 0 bases from V and 9 bases from J, with 16 bases in between. CDR3 length: 15 amino acids. CDR3 region: CASSLAGRGDGPQHF. CDR3 nucleotide sequence: TGCGCCAGCAGCTTGGCCGGGAGAGGAGACGGGCCCCAGCATTTT.

This clone occurred once. V usage is TRBV11-2 and J usage is TRBJ2-2; D ambiguous. This CDR3 is 13 amino acids long. The ends were cut back, 2 bases at V and 5 bases at J, with 6 bases in the middle. Germline V CDR1 and CDR2: SGHAT, FQNNGV. The CDR3 nucleotides read TGTGCCAGCAGCTTAACAAGAACCGGGGAGCTGTTTTTT. This codes for CASSLTRTGELFF.

The J gene is TRBJ2-3, the V gene TRBV13; 8 bases are shared with TRBD1. The J segment lost 1 base and the V segment lost 2 bases, leaving 2 bases of the junction unmatched. Germline-derived CDR1 and CDR2 are PRHDT and FYEKMQ (reference sequence). This CDR3 region has 15 residues. CDR3 nucleotide sequence: TGTGCCAGCAGCTTACAGGGGGCCGGCACAGATACGCAGTATTTT. This sequence encodes CASSLQGAGTDTQYF.

This chain joins TRBV5-4 and TRBJ2-1; 9 bases are shared with TRBD1. Trimming at V came to 0 bases and at J to 9 bases, leaving 4 bases not matched to a gene. The CDR3 spans 14 residues. Germline CDR1 reads SGHNT; CDR2 reads YYREEE (reference sequence). The CDR3 here is CASSLGDRDSEQFF. In nucleotides, the CDR3 is TGTGCCAGCAGCTTGGGGGACAGGGACTCTGAGCAGTTCTTC. Combining the CDR3 with reference TRBV5-4 and TRBJ2-1 gives the whole variable domain ETGVTQSPTHLIKTRGQQVTLRCSSQSGHNTVSWYQQALGQGPQFIFQYYREEENGRGNFPPRFSGLQFPNYSSELNVNALELDDSALYLCASSLGDRDSEQFFGPGTRLTVL.

The gene calls are TRBV6-5 and TRBJ1-1, with D tentatively TRBD1 (5 bases). CDR3 length: 15 residues. Per the germline V gene, CDR1 is MNHEY and CDR2 is SVGAGI. Trimming pared 3 bases from V and 1 base from J, leaving 12 bases between. The CDR3 DNA follows: TGTGCCAGCAGTTATGCAGGGCCCCGGAACACTGAAGCTTTCTTT. Translation gives CASSYAGPRNTEAFF.

The chain recombines TRBV6-5 with TRBJ2-7, with D perhaps matching TRBD2 (5 bases). CDR1 is MNHEY and CDR2 is SVGAGI in the germline V gene. V lost 2 bases and J 10 bases, leaving 9 bases between the germline ends. The CDR3 consists of 11 residues. The DNA for the CDR3 is TGTGCCAGCAGTTACGGGAGCTTCCAGTACTTC. Translation gives CASSYGSFQYF.

The V gene is TRBV12-5, the J gene TRBJ1-3; maybe TRBD1 (6 bases). V shed 2 bases and J shed 0 bases, with 14 bases lying between them. The CDR3 runs to 17 residues. Germline V gene sequence: CDR1 LGHNT, CDR2 FRNRAP. This chain's CDR3 is CASGLITGSDSGNTIYF. The CDR3, as DNA: TGTGCTAGTGGTTTGATTACAGGGTCCGACTCTGGAAACACCATATATTTT.

V is TRBV10-3 and J is TRBJ2-5; the D gene could be TRBD1 or TRBD2 (5 bases each). There are 15 residues in the CDR3. Trimming stripped 4 bases from V and 1 base from J, with 13 bases between. CDR1 is ENHRY, CDR2 SYGVKD, per germline. The CDR3 region has the DNA TGTGCCATCAGTGTGTCCGGGACGGCCCAAGAGACCCAGTACTTC. Translation gives CAISVSGTAQETQYF.

V and J are TRBV3-1 (or the pseudogene TRBV3-2) and TRBJ1-5; D remains unclear. Per the germline V gene, CDR1 is LGHDT and CDR2 is YNNKEL (reference sequence). V lost 1 base and J lost 3, with 16 bases in between. The CDR3 spans 17 residues. CDR3 coding DNA: TGTGCCAGCAGCCAAGGATCGGAAGACGGGAACAATCAGCCCCAGCATTTT. Translation gives CASSQGSEDGNNQPQHF.